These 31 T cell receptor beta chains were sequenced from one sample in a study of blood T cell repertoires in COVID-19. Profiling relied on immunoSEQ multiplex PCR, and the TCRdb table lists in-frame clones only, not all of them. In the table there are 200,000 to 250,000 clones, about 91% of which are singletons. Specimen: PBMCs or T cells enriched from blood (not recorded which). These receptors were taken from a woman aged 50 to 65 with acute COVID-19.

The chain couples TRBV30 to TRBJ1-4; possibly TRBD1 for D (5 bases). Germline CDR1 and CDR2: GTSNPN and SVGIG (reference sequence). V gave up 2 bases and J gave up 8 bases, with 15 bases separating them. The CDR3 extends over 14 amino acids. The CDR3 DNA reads TGTGCCTGGAGTAGTGGGGTGGGGCAAGAAAAACTGTTTTTT. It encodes CAWSSGVGQEKLFF.

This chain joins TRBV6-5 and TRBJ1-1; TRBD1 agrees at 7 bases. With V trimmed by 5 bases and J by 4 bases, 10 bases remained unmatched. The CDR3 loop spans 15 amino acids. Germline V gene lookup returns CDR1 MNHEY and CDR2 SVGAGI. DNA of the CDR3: TGTGCCAGCAGTACCCAGACAGGGTCGAGCACTGAAGCTTTCTTT. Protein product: CASSTQTGSSTEAFF.

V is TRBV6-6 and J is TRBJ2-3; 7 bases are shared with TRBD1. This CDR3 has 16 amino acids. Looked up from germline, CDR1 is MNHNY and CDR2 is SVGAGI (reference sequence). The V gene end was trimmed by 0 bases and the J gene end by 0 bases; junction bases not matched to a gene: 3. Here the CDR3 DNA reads TGTGCCAGCAGTTACTCGAGGACAGGCAGCACAGATACGCAGTATTTT. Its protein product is CASSYSRTGSTDTQYF.

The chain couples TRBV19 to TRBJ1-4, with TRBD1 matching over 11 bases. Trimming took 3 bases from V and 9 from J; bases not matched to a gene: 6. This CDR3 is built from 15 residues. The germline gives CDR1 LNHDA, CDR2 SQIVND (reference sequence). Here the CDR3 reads CASSILGQGGQKLFF. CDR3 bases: TGTGCCAGTAGTATTTTGGGACAGGGGGGCCAAAAACTGTTTTTT.

The DNA of the CDR3 is TGTGCCAGCACCGTACTAGGCGCGGTCGGGGAGCTGTTTTTT. Its protein product is CASTVLGAVGELFF. The chain joins TRBV27 to TRBJ2-2, with D possibly matching TRBD2 (5 bases). Between the trimmed V and J ends, which lost 7 bases and 7 bases, there was a span of 16 bases. This CDR3 is 14 amino acids long. CDR1 and CDR2 from the germline V gene are MNHEY and SMNVEV (reference sequence).

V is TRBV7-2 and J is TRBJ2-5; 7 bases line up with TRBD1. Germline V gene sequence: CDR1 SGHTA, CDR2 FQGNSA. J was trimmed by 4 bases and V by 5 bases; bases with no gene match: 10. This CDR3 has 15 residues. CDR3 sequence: CASSIVPGQRETQYF. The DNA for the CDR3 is TGTGCCAGCAGCATAGTACCGGGACAGCGAGAGACCCAGTACTTC.

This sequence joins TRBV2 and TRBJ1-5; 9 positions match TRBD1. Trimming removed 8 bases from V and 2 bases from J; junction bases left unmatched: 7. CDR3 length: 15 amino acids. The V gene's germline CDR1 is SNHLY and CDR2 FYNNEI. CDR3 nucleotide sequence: TGTGCCAGCCGACAGGGGGGGGTCGGCAATCAGCCCCAGCATTTT. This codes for CASRQGGVGNQPQHF.

CDR3 amino acids: CASSMISGQQIEAFF. The CDR3 region has the DNA TGTGCCAGTAGTATGATCTCGGGACAGCAAATTGAAGCTTTCTTT. The chain recombines TRBV19 with TRBJ1-1; 7 nucleotides line up with TRBD1. The V gene's germline CDR1 is LNHDA and CDR2 SQIVND (reference sequence). The CDR3 length is 15 residues. Trimming took 3 bases from V and 7 from J; bases not matched to a gene: 11.

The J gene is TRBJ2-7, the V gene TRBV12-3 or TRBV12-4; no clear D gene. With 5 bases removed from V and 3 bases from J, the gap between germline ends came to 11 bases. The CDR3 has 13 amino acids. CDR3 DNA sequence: TGTGCCAGCAGTGCAGACACCCTCTACGAGCAGTACTTC. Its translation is CASSADTLYEQYF.

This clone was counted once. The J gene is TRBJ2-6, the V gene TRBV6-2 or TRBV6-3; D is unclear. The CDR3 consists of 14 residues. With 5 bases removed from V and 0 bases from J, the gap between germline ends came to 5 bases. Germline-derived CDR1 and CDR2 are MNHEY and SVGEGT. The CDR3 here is CASSRSSGANVLTF. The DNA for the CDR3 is TGTGCCAGCAGTCGTTCCTCTGGGGCCAACGTCCTGACTTTC.

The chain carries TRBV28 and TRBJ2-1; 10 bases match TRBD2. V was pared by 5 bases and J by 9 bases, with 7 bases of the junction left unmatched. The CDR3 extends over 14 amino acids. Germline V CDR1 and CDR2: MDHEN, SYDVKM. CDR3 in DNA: TGTGCCAGCAGTACAAGCGGGAGGGCCCGTGAGCAGTTCTTC. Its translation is CASSTSGRAREQFF.

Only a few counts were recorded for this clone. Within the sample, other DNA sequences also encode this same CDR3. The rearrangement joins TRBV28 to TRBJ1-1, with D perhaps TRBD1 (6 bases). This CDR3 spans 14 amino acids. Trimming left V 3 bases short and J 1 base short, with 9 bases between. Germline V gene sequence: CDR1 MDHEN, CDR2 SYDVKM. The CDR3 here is CASSLGRGNTEAFF. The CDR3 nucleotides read TGTGCCAGCAGTTTGGGCAGGGGGAACACTGAAGCTTTCTTT.

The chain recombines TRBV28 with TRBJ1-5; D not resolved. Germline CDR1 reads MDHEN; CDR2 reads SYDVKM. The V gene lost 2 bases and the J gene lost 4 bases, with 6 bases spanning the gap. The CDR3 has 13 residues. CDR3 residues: CASSLTGNQPQHF. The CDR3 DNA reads TGTGCCAGCAGTTTAACGGGGAATCAGCCCCAGCATTTT. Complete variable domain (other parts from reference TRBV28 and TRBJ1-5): DVKVTQSSRYLVKRTGEKVFLECVQDMDHENMFWYRQDPGLGLRLIYFSYDVKMKEKGDIPEGYSVSREKKERFSLILESASTNQTSMYLCASSLTGNQPQHFGDGTRLSIL.

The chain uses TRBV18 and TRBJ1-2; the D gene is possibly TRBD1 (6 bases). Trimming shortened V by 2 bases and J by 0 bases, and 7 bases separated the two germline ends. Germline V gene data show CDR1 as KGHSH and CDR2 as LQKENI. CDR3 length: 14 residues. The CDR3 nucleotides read TGTGCCAGCTCACCAGGACAGACTAACTATGGCTACACCTTC. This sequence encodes CASSPGQTNYGYTF.

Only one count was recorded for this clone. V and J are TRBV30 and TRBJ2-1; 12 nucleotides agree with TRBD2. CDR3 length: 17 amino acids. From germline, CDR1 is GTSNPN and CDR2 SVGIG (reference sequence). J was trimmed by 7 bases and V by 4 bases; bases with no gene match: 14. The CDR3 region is CAWTSTSGSNMGNEQFF. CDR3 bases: TGTGCCTGGACCTCGACTAGCGGGAGTAACATGGGGAATGAGCAGTTCTTC.

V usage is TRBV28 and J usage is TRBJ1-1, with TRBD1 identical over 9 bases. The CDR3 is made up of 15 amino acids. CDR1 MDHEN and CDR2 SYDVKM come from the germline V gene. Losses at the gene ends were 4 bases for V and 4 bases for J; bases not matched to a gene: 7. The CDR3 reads CASSSTGGFGTEAFF. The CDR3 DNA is TGTGCCAGCAGTTCGACAGGGGGTTTTGGCACTGAAGCTTTCTTT. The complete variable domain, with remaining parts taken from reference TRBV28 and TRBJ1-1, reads DVKVTQSSRYLVKRTGEKVFLECVQDMDHENMFWYRQDPGLGLRLIYFSYDVKMKEKGDIPEGYSVSREKKERFSLILESASTNQTSMYLCASSSTGGFGTEAFFGQGTRLTVV.

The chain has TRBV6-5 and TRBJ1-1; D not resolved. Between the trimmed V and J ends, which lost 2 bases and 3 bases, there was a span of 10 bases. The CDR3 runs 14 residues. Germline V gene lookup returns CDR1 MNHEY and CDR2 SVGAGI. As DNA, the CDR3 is TGTGCCAGCAGTTACAGGGAGGGATACACTGAAGCTTTCTTT. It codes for CASSYREGYTEAFF.

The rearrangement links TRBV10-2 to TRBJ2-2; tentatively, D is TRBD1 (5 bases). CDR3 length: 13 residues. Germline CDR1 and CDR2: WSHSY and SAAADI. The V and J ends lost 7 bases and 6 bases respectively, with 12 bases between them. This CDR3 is CASKLGAAGELFF. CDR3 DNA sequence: TGCGCCAGCAAGTTAGGGGCTGCCGGGGAGCTGTTTTTT.

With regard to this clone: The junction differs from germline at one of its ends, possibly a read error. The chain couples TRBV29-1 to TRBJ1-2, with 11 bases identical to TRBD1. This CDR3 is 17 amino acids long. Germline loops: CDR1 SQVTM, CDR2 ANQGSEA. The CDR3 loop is CSVEDSYLIGQGARGNF. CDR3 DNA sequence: TGCAGCGTTGAAGACTCATATCTGATCGGACAGGGGGCGAGGGGGAACTTC.

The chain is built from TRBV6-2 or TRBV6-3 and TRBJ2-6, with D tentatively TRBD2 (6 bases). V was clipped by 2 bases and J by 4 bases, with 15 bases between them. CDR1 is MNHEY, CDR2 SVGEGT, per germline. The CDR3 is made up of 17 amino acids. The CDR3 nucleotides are TGTGCCAGCAGTTACATAATAGGAGGGAAAGGGGCCAACGTCCTGACTTTC. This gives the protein CASSYIIGGKGANVLTF.

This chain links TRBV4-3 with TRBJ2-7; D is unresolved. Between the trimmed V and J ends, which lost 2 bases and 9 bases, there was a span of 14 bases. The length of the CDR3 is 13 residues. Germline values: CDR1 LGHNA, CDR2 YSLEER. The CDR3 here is CASSQNRATGQYF. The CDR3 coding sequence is TGCGCCAGCAGCCAAAACCGCGCCACGGGGCAGTACTTC.

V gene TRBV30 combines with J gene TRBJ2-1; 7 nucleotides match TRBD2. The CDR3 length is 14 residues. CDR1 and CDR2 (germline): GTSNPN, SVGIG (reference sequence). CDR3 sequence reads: CAFSGGKGYNEQFF. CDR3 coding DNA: TGTGCTTTTTCCGGGGGGAAGGGGTACAATGAGCAGTTCTTC.

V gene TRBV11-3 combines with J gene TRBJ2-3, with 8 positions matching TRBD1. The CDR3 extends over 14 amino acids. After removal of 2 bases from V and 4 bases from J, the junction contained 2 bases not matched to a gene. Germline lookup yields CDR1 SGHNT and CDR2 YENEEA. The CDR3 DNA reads TGTGCCAGCAGCTTATCACAGGGGGCAGATACGCAGTATTTT. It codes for CASSLSQGADTQYF.

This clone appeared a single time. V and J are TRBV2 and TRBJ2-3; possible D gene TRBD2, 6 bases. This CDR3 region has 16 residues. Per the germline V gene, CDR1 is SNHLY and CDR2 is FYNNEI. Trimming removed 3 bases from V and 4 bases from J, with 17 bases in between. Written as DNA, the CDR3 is TGTGCCAGCAGTGAGAGTTTAGCGGTAGGGGCAGATACGCAGTATTTT. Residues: CASSESLAVGADTQYF.

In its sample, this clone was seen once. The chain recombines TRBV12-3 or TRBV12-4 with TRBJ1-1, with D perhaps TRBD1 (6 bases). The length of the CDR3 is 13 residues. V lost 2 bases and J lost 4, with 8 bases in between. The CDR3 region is CASSLLQGTEAFF. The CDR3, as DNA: TGTGCCAGCAGTTTACTACAGGGCACTGAAGCTTTCTTT.

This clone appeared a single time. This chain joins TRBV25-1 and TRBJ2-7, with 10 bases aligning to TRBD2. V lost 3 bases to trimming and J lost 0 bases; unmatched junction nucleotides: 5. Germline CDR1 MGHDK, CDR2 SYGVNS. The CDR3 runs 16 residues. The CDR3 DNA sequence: TGTGCCAGCAGTGATCCTAGCGGGAGTGGCTCCTACGAGCAGTACTTC. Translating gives CASSDPSGSGSYEQYF.

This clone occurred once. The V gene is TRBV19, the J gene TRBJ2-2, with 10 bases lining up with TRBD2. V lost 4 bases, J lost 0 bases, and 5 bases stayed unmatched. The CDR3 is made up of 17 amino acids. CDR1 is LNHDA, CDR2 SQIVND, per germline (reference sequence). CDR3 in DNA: TGTGCCAGTAGTACTAGCGGGAGCCAAGCGAACACCGGGGAGCTGTTTTTT. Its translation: CASSTSGSQANTGELFF.

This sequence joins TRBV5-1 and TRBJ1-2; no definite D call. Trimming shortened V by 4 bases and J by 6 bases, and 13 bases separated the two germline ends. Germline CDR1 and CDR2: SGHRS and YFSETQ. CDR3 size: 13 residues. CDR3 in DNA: TGCGCCAGCAGCCAATCCACAGCGGATGGCTACACCTTC. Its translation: CASSQSTADGYTF.

The CDR3 sequence is CASSLVTGSSYEQYF. CDR3 in DNA: TGCGCCAGCAGCCTGGTGACAGGCTCTTCCTACGAGCAGTACTTC. The chain links TRBV5-1 to TRBJ2-7, with D perhaps TRBD1 (6 bases). Germline loops: CDR1 SGHRS, CDR2 YFSETQ. Trimming took off 4 bases at V and 1 base at J, with 15 bases between the two ends. This CDR3 is built from 15 residues.

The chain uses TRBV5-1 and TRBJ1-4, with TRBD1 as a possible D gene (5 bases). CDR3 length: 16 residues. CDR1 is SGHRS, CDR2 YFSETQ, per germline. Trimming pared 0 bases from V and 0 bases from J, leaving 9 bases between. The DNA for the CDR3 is TGCGCCAGCAGCTTGGCGGGGGTTGCAACTAATGAAAAACTGTTTTTT. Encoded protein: CASSLAGVATNEKLFF.

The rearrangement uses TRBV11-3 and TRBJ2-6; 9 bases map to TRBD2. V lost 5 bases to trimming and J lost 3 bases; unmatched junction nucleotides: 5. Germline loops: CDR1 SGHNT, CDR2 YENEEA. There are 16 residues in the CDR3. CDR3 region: CASSRGGAGGANVLTF. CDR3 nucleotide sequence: TGTGCCAGCAGCCGCGGGGGGGCCGGTGGGGCCAACGTCCTGACTTTC.